A single sample is the source of the 17 T cell receptor beta chains below, sequenced in a study of T cell clonality in common variable immunodeficiency. General study points: Common variable immunodeficiency TCR beta sequences reportedly had fewer deletions and N-nucleotide insertions.

Assay used: immunoSEQ multiplex PCR; TCRdb lists only in-frame clones, some missing. Observed in the sample are about 19,000 clones, none of them singletons. These TCRs' antigens remain unknown. The sequencing sample was made of peripheral blood mononuclear cells. The receptors derive from a human donor with common variable immunodeficiency.

This clone has ten or more counts. The read terminates 3 residues ahead of where the CDR3 ends, so the germline J gene completes it. V is TRBV2 and J is TRBJ1-2, with no clear D. Germline CDR1 is SNHLY and CDR2 is FYNNEI. The CDR3 contains 14 residues. The germline V and J ends were trimmed by 1 base and 7 bases, with 13 bases remaining between them. CDR3 DNA (partial): TGTGCCAGCAGTGAAGTGGACTCGAGGAGTGGC. Protein sequence: CASSEVDSRSG. The full CDR3 is CASSEVDSRSGYTF.

This clone showed up many times. The read finishes 3 residues shy of the CDR3 end, and the germline J gene is used to complete it. The rearrangement uses TRBV7-9 and TRBJ1-1, with D maybe TRBD1 (5 bases). The germline V gene has CDR1 SEHNR and CDR2 FQNEAQ (reference sequence). There are 15 residues in the CDR3. V shed 1 base and J shed 4 bases, with 13 bases lying between them. The part of the CDR3 DNA that was read is TGTGCCAGCAGCTTAGGCCAGGGAGAGGGCACTGAA. This codes for CASSLGQGEGTE. The entire CDR3 is CASSLGQGEGTEAFF.

This clone was recorded at least ten times. The CDR3 end lies 3 residues beyond the end of the read and is filled in from the germline J gene. The chain links TRBV20-1 to TRBJ2-4; 9 nucleotides agree with TRBD1. Looked up from germline, CDR1 is DFQATT and CDR2 is SNEGSKA (reference sequence). V lost 6 bases, J lost 3 bases, and 6 bases stayed unmatched. CDR3 length equals 14 residues. CDR3 protein: CSAPATGGKNIQYF. The DNA read from the CDR3 is TGCAGTGCGCCGGCGACAGGGGGCAAAAACATT.

This clone occurred a few times. The DNA read from the CDR3 is TGTGCCAGCAACCCCTGGGGGGGTGAG. This gives the protein CASNPWGGE. The full CDR3 protein reads CASNPWGGEQFF. J is TRBJ2-1 and V is TRBV2; 7 bases are shared with TRBD2. The DNA ends 3 residues before the CDR3 does, and the rest of the CDR3 is filled in from the germline J gene. The length of the CDR3 is 12 residues. Germline V gene data show CDR1 as SNHLY and CDR2 as FYNNEI. V trimming: 7 bases; J trimming: 9 bases; junction bases outside the gene matches: 6.

The table lists this clone with many counts. The CDR3 extends 3 residues past the end of the read, so its final part is completed from the germline J gene. The gene calls are TRBV29-1 and TRBJ2-1; D might be TRBD1 (5 bases). V gave up 5 bases and J gave up 5 bases, with 10 bases separating them. Germline CDR1 SQVTM, CDR2 ANQGSEA. The CDR3 has 12 residues. CDR3 region: CSVSDRNNEQFF. CDR3 DNA (partial): TGCAGCGTTTCCGACAGAAACAATGAG.

This clone was counted at least ten times. Read sequence stops 3 residues before the CDR3 end, and the germline J gene provides the missing end. The chain carries TRBV5-1 and TRBJ2-5; 12 nucleotides agree with TRBD2. Trimming at V came to 4 bases and at J to 2 bases, leaving 3 bases not matched to a gene. The CDR3 contains 15 residues. The germline V gene has CDR1 SGHRS and CDR2 YFSETQ. The CDR3 here is CASSIGTSGQETQYF. The DNA read from the CDR3 is TGCGCCAGCAGCATCGGGACTAGCGGGCAAGAGACC.

This clone was recorded at least ten times. The CDR3 end falls 3 residues outside the read, so it is completed with the germline J gene. The chain recombines TRBV5-1 with TRBJ2-7; 9 positions match TRBD2. The CDR3 sequence is 13 residues long. CDR1 SGHRS and CDR2 YFSETQ come from the germline V gene. V was clipped by 4 bases and J by 6 bases; unmatched bases: 5. CDR3 region: CASSPAGGSEQYF. The sequenced CDR3 bases are TGCGCCAGCAGCCCAGCGGGAGGTAGCGAG.

The sample holds many counts of this clone. Sequencing ends 3 residues short of the CDR3 end; the germline J gene provides the rest. The chain is built from TRBV2 and TRBJ2-7; 7 bases agree with TRBD1. Looked up from germline, CDR1 is SNHLY and CDR2 is FYNNEI. CDR3 length: 14 amino acids. Unmatched junction bases numbered 3, after V lost 3 bases and J lost 1 base. CDR3 amino acids: CASSENRGSYEQYF. The covered CDR3 bases are TGTGCCAGCAGTGAGAACAGGGGATCCTACGAG.

By share of the sample, this clone is medium-sized. Read data end 3 residues before the CDR3 end; the end is taken from the germline J gene. The rearrangement joins TRBV29-1 to TRBJ2-1; 13 bases agree with TRBD2. The length of the CDR3 is 17 residues. The germline CDR1 and CDR2 sequences are SQVTM and ANQGSEA. The J segment lost 4 bases and the V segment lost 2 bases, leaving 8 bases of the junction unmatched. Partial CDR3 DNA: TGCAGCGTTGAATTCGGGACTAGCGGGATAGGATACAATGAG. Its translation: CSVEFGTSGIGYNE. The whole CDR3 region reads CSVEFGTSGIGYNEQFF.

Details on this clone: The read gets to within 3 residues of the CDR3 end, and the germline J gene fills in the rest. The chain carries TRBV20-1 and TRBJ2-1; a possible D gene is TRBD1 (6 bases). Germline CDR1 is DFQATT and CDR2 is SNEGSKA (reference sequence). The CDR3 consists of 12 residues. Trimming cost V 3 bases and J 9 bases, with 12 bases left between them. CDR3 bases read: TGCAGTGCTAGTACAGGGAGAGGTGAG. It codes for CSASTGRGE. Given in full, the CDR3 is CSASTGRGEQFF.

In its sample, this clone was seen many times. Read sequence stops 3 residues before the CDR3 end, and the germline J gene provides the missing end. V gene TRBV5-1 combines with J gene TRBJ2-7; 7 nucleotides line up with TRBD1. V dropped 5 bases and J dropped 1; count of bases not matched to a gene: 6. The CDR3 spans 14 residues. From germline, CDR1 is SGHRS and CDR2 YFSETQ. Incomplete CDR3 DNA: TGCGCCAGCAGGGCCGGGACAGCGTCCTACGAG. This sequence encodes CASRAGTASYE. The whole CDR3 region reads CASRAGTASYEQYF.

This clone was seen ten or more times. The read terminates 3 residues ahead of where the CDR3 ends, so the germline J gene completes it. The chain has TRBV30 and TRBJ1-4; the D gene is possibly TRBD1 (5 bases). V was cut by 3 bases and J by 5 bases, with 22 bases left in between. The CDR3 extends over 17 amino acids. Germline V gene sequence: CDR1 GTSNPN, CDR2 SVGIG (reference sequence). The sequenced CDR3 bases are TGTGCCTGGAGCGTAAATTCACGGCGGGGCCCGAATGAAAAA. This gives the protein CAWSVNSRRGPNEK. The entire CDR3 protein is CAWSVNSRRGPNEKLFF.

This clone showed up many times. The CDR3 end is not reached by the read, which stops 3 residues before it; the germline J gene fills it in. J is TRBJ1-1 and V is TRBV19, with 8 bases matching TRBD1. CDR3 length: 14 amino acids. Trimming removed 3 bases from V and 4 bases from J; junction bases left unmatched: 4. The germline CDR1 and CDR2 sequences are LNHDA and SQIVND (reference sequence). The covered CDR3 bases are TGTGCCAGTAGTATCTATGACAGGGGCACTGAA. It encodes CASSIYDRGTE. The entire CDR3 sequence reads CASSIYDRGTEAFF.

On this clone: The CDR3 end falls 3 residues outside the read, so it is completed with the germline J gene. This chain joins TRBV20-1 and TRBJ2-1; tentative D call: TRBD2 (6 bases). The germline V and J ends were trimmed by 5 bases and 7 bases, with 18 bases remaining between them. This CDR3 comprises 14 residues. Germline loops: CDR1 DFQATT, CDR2 SNEGSKA (reference sequence). CDR3 loop: CSALPRDSKNEQFF. The CDR3 DNA, read in part, is TGCAGTGCTTTACCCCGGGACTCCAAGAATGAG.

This clone was observed at least ten times. Sequencing ends 3 residues short of the CDR3 end; the germline J gene provides the rest. The genes are TRBV4-2 and TRBJ2-1; D may be TRBD2 (6 bases). Germline lookup yields CDR1 LGHNA and CDR2 YNFKEQ. CDR3 length: 14 amino acids. The germline V and J ends were trimmed by 4 bases and 6 bases, with 13 bases remaining between them. The CDR3 bases that were read are TGTGCCAGCAGCCCCGGGGGAAGCCTCAATGAG. Amino acid sequence: CASSPGGSLNE. The whole CDR3 reads CASSPGGSLNEQFF.

This clone was observed at least ten times. The CDR3 is cut off 3 residues early in the read; its end comes from the germline J gene. The genes are TRBV4-1 and TRBJ2-5; 9 bases agree with TRBD1. CDR3 length equals 15 residues. V shed 3 bases and J 5 bases; nucleotides not matched to a gene: 7. Germline CDR1 MGHRA, CDR2 YSYEKL. CDR3 sequence: CASSQTGGVGETQYF. The sequenced part of the CDR3 DNA is TGCGCCAGCAGCCAGACAGGGGGAGTAGGTGAGACC.

This clone has a count of ten or more. The read comes to an end 3 residues before the CDR3 does, leaving the germline J gene to fill in the end. V usage is TRBV5-1 and J usage is TRBJ2-1; TRBD1 agrees at 8 bases. With V trimmed by 6 bases and J by 6 bases, 5 bases remained unmatched. The CDR3 is made up of 13 amino acids. CDR1 and CDR2 from the germline V gene are SGHRS and YFSETQ. CDR3 bases read: TGCGCCAGCATCCTAACAGGGGGCAATGAG. This encodes CASILTGGNE. The entire CDR3 protein is CASILTGGNEQFF.